This T cell receptor beta chain was observed in a study of regulatory T cells in long-lasting Graves disease (dated by TCRdb to 2020 to 2023). In terms of the full investigation: Newly diagnosed Graves' disease patients had taken antithyroid drugs for less than 3 months. Patients with persistent Graves' disease were compared with patients with newly diagnosed Graves' disease using TCR sequencing and RNA sequencing of peripheral blood. The study was registered as a clinical trial and conducted in China. A total of roughly 33 samples underwent TCR sequencing: around 13 from persistent and approximately 20 from newly diagnosed Graves' disease patients. General conclusions and limits of the study: As a limitation, the authors acknowledged that the small sample size may reduce accuracy. Preferential use of TRBV28, TRBJ1-2 and TRBJ2-5 was observed in persistent disease, whereas TRBV20-1 and TRBJ2-1 were favored in newly diagnosed disease. Peripheral blood alone was examined, since thyroid tissue, which constituted the primary lesion, could not be accessed. Sequencing and analysis were restricted to the TCR beta chain. Persistent Graves' disease patients showed lower TCR Shannon entropy and fewer highly expanded clones than newly diagnosed patients, suggesting clonal expansion. More public clonotypes were shared among persistent patients (2,741) than among newly diagnosed patients (just under 1,000).

The sample's time point, from its label and the paper: newly diagnosed GD, antithyroid drugs for less than 3 months. For both TCR sequencing and RNA sequencing, RNA was extracted from PBMCs in TRIzol. The diagnosis of Graves' disease was made according to American Thyroid Association guidelines. The patients came from an endocrinology department in Xi'an, China. Each patient gave approximately 9.7 milliliters of peripheral blood, collected in an EDTA anticoagulant tube. Ficoll Paque Plus density gradient separation was used to isolate PBMCs, and no further T cell sorting was done. RNA quality was checked with an Agilent 2100 Bioanalyzer and agarose gel, and concentration with a NanoDrop 2000. Preparation of the library involved multiplex PCR. TCRdb records Illumina HiSeq 4000 as the sequencer. To build TCR beta libraries, CDR3 regions were amplified by Arm-PCR using iRepertoire HTBI primers. Before sequencing, the PCR products underwent gel purification. The paper's processing steps were these. Gene usage analysis of CDR3 amino acid clonotypes used the roughly 60 TRBV and more than 13 TRBJ segments found across samples. COPE and FqMerger were used to merge the filtered high-quality paired reads into contigs. BLAST was used to align contigs to IMGT TRBV, TRBD and TRBJ reference genes, and CDR3 was defined according to IMGT. Clonotypes above 0.1% frequency were classified as highly expanded clones. Shannon entropy served as the measure of repertoire diversity, while the Gini coefficient captured V-J evenness. Clonotypes shared by more than one individual were considered public. Starting from the raw public reads, TCRdb applied fastp trimming at Q25, assembled clones with MiXCR and retained in-frame beta chains. One record per CDR3 amino acid sequence lists the most common genes and DNA. The V and J calls were determined by TCRdb, not by the authors. The sample contains 620,000 or so distinct CDR3 sequences, about 16% of them found a single time. The top ten constitute about 17% of the sample.

The CDR3 sequence holds 13 residues, the cysteine and phenylalanine included. This entry keeps only the CDR3 DNA: 39 bases, framed from base 1. V loses 8 bases, J loses 6 bases, and the germline ends lie 17 bases apart. The germline V gene provides CDR1 SNHLY and CDR2 FYNNEI. In this sample, this clonotype turned up many times. Its antigen target is currently unknown. Qualities for individual bases were not recorded, and no much larger clone is one base off. In addition, the sample was reused for a study of T cells in Graves' hyperthyroidism and ophthalmopathy. The second source states: A patient counted as having stable Graves' hyperthyroidism if no progression to ophthalmopathy occurred over 18 months of follow-up. Hyperthyroidism patients were newly diagnosed, with disease duration under 2 months, and aged 18 to 65 years. The study excluded patients with uncontrolled infections, other autoimmune diseases, pregnancy or lactation. Diagnoses relied on clinical symptoms, serum thyroxine and TRAb, thyroid ultrasound and orbital computed tomography. The first round of RT-PCR for the TCR CDR3 was performed with the HTBI primer set and the Qiagen OneStep RT-PCR kit. Most expanded thyroid clonotypes (frequency above 0.001) were also detected in blood, suggesting blood repertoires may reflect thyroid immune responses. A model built on a 13 V-J signature distinguished ophthalmopathy from stable hyperthyroidism, reaching roughly 88% sensitivity and about 81% specificity in cross-validation and 80%/75% in testing. In validation, the model predicted progression to ophthalmopathy with over 60% sensitivity and 72% to 75% specificity, a median of around six months before onset. A discovery cohort of about 95 patients, about 40 with Graves' ophthalmopathy and 57 with stable Graves' hyperthyroidism, was used to find distinguishing TCR V-J signatures. Prospective prediction of ophthalmopathy was tested in an independent validation cohort of about 19 hyperthyroidism patients and 15 to 17 patients who later progressed to ophthalmopathy. The 95 to 100 discovery patients were randomly divided into training and test sets at a 7:3 ratio. The study also compared thyroid tissue and blood T-cell repertoires from five or six Graves' hyperthyroidism patients. Following sampling, methimazole starting at 30 mg daily was given to hyperthyroidism patients, and high-dose intravenous methylprednisolone was given to ophthalmopathy patients. The libraries were constructed in a second round of multiplex PCR and then size-selected and purified. The libraries were sequenced on an Illumina HiSeq2000 using paired-end 100 bp reads. SOAPnuke was used to process the raw data, with reads discarded if the reads contained adapters or uncalled bases, had a mean Phred below 15, or lacked an exact constant-primer or identifier match. High-quality paired reads were merged with COPE v1.2.5, and unique nucleotide sequences were defined as clonotypes. Clonotypes were aligned to IMGT TRBV, TRBD and TRBJ reference segments using MiTCR v1.1. The analysis included only V-J combinations with a frequency above 0.0001, which together covered around 99% of the repertoires. A TCS score was defined as the ratio of F50 (clonal expansion) to E x V (chaos), with BLOSUM62-based TCRdist applied between CDR3 peptides within each V-J. Welch's t-statistics and random forest reduced roughly 540 V-J features to roughly 13, which were used in a naive Bayes classifier (R e1071). No statistical method was used to set the sample size in advance, and investigators knew the group allocation. The paper reports TCR Vbeta CDR3 sequencing of 140 or so peripheral blood samples: around 41 ophthalmopathy, fewer than 80 hyperthyroidism and some 17 progressor patients.

This specimen was peripheral blood mononuclear cells (PBMCs), taken at new diagnosis, from a patient treated with antithyroid drugs. In this chain, TRBV2 is recombined with TRBJ2-7; perhaps TRBD1 is the D gene, with 5 bases matching. The TCR originated in a woman in her twenties or thirties with Graves disease. Donor details come from another sample of the same person, matched by shared clones. This receptor has the CDR3 CASLQVVGGEQYF. The nucleotide sequence is given as TGTGCCAGCCTACAGGTCGTCGGTGGCGAGCAGTACTTC. The CDR3, completed at both ends by the reference TRBV2 and TRBJ2-7 genes, gives the full variable domain EPEVTQTPSHQVTQMGQEVILRCVPISNHLYFYWYRQILGQKVEFLVSFYNNEISEKSEIFDDQFSVERPDGSNFTLKIRSTKLEDSAMYFCASLQVVGGEQYFGPGTRLTVT.